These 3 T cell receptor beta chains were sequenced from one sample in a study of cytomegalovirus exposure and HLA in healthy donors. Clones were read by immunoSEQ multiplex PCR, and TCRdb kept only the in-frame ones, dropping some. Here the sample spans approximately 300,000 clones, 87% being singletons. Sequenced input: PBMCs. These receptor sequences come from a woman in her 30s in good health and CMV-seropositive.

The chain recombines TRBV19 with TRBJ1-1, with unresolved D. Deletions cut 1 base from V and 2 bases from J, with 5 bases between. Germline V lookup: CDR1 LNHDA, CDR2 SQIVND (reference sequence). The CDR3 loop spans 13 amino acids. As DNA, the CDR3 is TGTGCCAGTAGTATAGTCTCTAACACTGAAGCTTTCTTT. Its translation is CASSIVSNTEAFF.

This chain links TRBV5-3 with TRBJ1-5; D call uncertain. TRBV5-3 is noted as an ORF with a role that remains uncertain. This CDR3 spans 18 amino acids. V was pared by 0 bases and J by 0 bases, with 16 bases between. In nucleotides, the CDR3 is TGTGCCAGAAGCTTGGCGGGTGAGGGTCGGAATAGCAATCAGCCCCAGCATTTT. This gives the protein CARSLAGEGRNSNQPQHF.

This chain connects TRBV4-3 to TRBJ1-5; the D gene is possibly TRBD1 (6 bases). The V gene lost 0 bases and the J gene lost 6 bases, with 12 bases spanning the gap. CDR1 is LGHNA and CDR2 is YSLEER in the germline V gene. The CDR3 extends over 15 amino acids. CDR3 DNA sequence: TGCGCCAGCAGCCAAGAGGGGGGGCCCGGTCAGCCCCAGCATTTT. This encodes CASSQEGGPGQPQHF.